The present T cell receptor beta chain was sequenced within a study of blood T cells in healthy people across ages (dated by TCRdb to 2014 to 2015). In terms of the full investigation: Template switching captured roughly one uniquely barcoded TCR beta cDNA molecule per two T cells in model experiments. For two donors (one aged 18 to 30 and one aged 80 or older), the study analyzed two additional independent replicas of 1 million unique cDNA reads from the same blood draw. Four age groups were formed from the donors: young (average 16 years), middle-aged (around 40), aged (about 68) and long-lived (less than 85). The study measured age-related changes in TCR beta repertoire diversity using deep sequencing normalized with unique cDNA molecular identifiers. To avoid experimental bias, donors of different ages were randomly spread across the sequencing lanes.

Library preparation used 5' RACE. TCRdb shows the sequencer as Illumina HiSeq 2500. A second PCR of roughly 6 to 11 cycles was performed with a sample-barcoded 5' primer and a J-beta primer mix. Each TCR beta cDNA molecule received a unique molecular identifier from a template-switch 5' adaptor carrying 12 random nucleotides. Each sample yielded at least 2.5 million CDR3-containing paired-end reads. First-strand cDNA was synthesized from all RNA with the Mint cDNA synthesis kit, primed by a TRBC-specific oligonucleotide. Following uracil-DNA glycosylase treatment, all cDNA underwent a first 18-cycle PCR with the universal primers M1SS and BC2_uni_R. From the authors' description of their analysis: Normalization of each sample was performed by random selection of 1 million high-quality reads, each carrying a distinct molecular identifier. Instead of being binned into consensus sequences, reads that shared molecular identifiers were thrown out. MiTCR, set to a Q25 quality threshold and the strictest error-elimination algorithm, was used for CDR3 identification, clonotype clustering and error correction. A nonparametric unseen species model with Euler transformation was used to estimate lower-bound total TCR beta diversity. TCRdb reworked the public reads: Q25 trimming with fastp, MiXCR clone assembly, productive beta chains retained. One record per CDR3 amino acid sequence lists the most common genes and DNA. It is TCRdb's table, rather than the study itself, that gives the V and J calls and clone size. The table for this sample lists fewer than 1,000,000 distinct CDR3 sequences; 44% of them were counted only once. Roughly a fifth of the sample is in the top ten clones.

The donors were 40 or so Caucasian individuals from Russia, aged roughly 6 to 100 years, who were systemically healthy. Around 10 milliliters of peripheral blood were collected from each donor into EDTA-treated Vacutainer tubes. Ficoll-Paque density-gradient centrifugation was used to isolate PBMCs, with at least 7 million obtained per sample. Trizol reagent was used to extract total RNA from the PBMCs, yielding at least 5 micrograms per sample. Naive CD45RAhigh/CD27high T cell percentages were measured by flow cytometry on a PBMC aliquot from every donor. A remark on this clonotype: Its cognate antigen has yet to be identified. This may come from a read error, since a much larger clone is one base off.

The research as a whole found: Observed TCR beta diversity per million T cells fell roughly linearly with age, and a significant reduction was already apparent by age roughly 40. Because the CMV infection status of the donors was unknown, age-related changes in expanded clonotypes may potentially have been confounded. Estimates of total diversity based on one million sequenced T cells were considered lower bounds and underestimates. Compared with the aged group, the long-lived group had more naive CD4+ T cells, fewer expanded clones and increased TCR diversity, suggesting age selection. There was a strong correlation between observed TCR beta diversity and the percentage of naive T cells measured by flow cytometry. Since profiling was done on bulk unsorted PBMCs, naive and antigen-experienced compartments could not be conclusively compared.

This receptor was taken from a man between 60 and 75 years old in good health. The sample comprised blood.

Here the CDR3 is given as CVSSPGTSGGETQYF. The nucleotide sequence reads TGTGTCAGCAGCCCAGGGACTAGCGGGGGAGAGACCCAGTACTTC. The chain is encoded by TRBV7-7 joined to TRBJ2-5, with 14 bases in between that match TRBD2. CDR1 is given as SSHAT and CDR2 as FNYEAQ, both from the germline V gene (reference sequence). From the cysteine up to the phenylalanine, the CDR3 has a length of 15 residues. Left in the record is the CDR3 DNA by itself, 45 bases read in frame from the first base.